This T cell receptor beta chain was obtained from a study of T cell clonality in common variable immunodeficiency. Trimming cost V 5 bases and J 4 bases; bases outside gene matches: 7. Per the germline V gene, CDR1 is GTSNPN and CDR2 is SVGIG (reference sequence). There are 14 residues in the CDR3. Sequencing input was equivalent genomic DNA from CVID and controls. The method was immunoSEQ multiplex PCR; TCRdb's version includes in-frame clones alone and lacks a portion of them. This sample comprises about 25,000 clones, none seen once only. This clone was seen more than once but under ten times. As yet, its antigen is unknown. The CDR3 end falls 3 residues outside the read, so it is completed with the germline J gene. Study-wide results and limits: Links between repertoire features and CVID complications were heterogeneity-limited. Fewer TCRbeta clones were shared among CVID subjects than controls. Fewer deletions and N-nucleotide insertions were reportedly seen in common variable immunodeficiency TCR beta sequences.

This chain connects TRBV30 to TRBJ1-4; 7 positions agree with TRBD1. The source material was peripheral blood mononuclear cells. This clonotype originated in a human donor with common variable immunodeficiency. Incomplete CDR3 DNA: TGTGCCTGGCAGACAGGGTCCGTTAATGAAAAA. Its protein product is CAWQTGSVNEK. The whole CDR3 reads CAWQTGSVNEKLFF.